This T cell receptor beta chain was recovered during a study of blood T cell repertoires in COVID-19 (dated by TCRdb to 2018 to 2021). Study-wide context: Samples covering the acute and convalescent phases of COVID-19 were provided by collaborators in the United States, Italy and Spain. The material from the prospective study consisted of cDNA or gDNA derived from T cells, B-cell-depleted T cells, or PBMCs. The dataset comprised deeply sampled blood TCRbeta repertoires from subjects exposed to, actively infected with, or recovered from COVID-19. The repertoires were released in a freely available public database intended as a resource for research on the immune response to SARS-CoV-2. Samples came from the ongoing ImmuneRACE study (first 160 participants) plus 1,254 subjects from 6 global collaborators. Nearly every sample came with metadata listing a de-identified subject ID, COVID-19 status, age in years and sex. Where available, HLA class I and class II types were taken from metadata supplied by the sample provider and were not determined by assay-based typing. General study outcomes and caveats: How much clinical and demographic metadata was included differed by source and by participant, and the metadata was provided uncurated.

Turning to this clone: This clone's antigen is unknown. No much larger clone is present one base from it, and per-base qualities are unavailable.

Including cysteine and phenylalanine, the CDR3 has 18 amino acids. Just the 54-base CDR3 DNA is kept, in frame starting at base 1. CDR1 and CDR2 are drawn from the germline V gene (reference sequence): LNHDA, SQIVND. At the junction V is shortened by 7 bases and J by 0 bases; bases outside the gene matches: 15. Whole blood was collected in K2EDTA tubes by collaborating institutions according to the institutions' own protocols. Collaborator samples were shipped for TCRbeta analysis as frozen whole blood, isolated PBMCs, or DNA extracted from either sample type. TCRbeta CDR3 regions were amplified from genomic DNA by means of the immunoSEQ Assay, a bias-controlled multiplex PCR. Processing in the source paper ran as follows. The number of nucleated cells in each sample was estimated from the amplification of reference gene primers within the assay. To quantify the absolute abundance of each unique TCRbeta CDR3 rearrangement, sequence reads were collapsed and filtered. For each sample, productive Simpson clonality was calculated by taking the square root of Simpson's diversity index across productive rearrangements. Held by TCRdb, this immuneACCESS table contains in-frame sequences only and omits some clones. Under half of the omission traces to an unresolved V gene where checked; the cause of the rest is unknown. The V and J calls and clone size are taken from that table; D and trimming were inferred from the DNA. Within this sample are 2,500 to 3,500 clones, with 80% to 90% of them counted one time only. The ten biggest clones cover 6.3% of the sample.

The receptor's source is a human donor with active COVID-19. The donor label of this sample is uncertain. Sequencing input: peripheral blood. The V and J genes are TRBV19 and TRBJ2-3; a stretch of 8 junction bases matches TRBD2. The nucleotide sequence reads TGTGCCAGTAAAAGGAGGCGGGAGGTTCCGAGAAGCACAGATACGCAGTATTTT. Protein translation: CASKRRREVPRSTDTQYF.